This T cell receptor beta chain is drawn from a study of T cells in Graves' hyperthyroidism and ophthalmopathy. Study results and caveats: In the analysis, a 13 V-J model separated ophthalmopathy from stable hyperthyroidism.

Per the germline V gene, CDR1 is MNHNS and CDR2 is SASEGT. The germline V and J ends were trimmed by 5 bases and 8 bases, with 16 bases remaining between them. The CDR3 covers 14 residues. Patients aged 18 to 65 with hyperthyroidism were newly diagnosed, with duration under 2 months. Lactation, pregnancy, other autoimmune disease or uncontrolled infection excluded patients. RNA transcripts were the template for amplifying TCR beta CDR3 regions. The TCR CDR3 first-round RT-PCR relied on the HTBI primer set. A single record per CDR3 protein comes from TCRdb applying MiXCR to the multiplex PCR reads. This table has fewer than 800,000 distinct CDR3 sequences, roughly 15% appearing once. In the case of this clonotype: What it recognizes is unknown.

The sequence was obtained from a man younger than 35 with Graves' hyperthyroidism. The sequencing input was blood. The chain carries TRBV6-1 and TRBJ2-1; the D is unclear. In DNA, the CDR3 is TGTGCCAGCAGTCCCCGGTTAGGAATCGATGAGCAGTTCTTC. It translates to CASSPRLGIDEQFF.